This T cell receptor beta chain was recorded in a study of blood T cell repertoires in COVID-19. On the study more broadly: Samples came from the United States, Italy and Spain, spanning acute and convalescent COVID-19. In each case, the material was cDNA or gDNA derived from T cells, B-cell-depleted T cells, or PBMCs.

Per the original methods: Reference gene primer amplification in the assay estimated nucleated cell counts. TCRdb's copy holds only in-frame clones and misses some; the assay was immunoSEQ multiplex PCR. For V, J and clone size, that table is used; D and trimming come from the DNA. Of roughly 250,000 clones in the sample, roughly four fifths were seen once. V lost 5 bases and J lost 7, with 18 bases in between. Germline V lookup: CDR1 KGHSH, CDR2 LQKENI. The length of the CDR3 is 15 residues. The V and J genes are TRBV18 and TRBJ2-1; TRBD2 is a possible D gene (5 bases). The specimen was peripheral blood. This receptor was identified in a woman older than 75 with acute or convalescent COVID-19. DNA for the CDR3: TGTGCCAGCTCATTCCAATGGAAAACGGGGAATGAGCAGTTCTTC. It encodes CASSFQWKTGNEQFF. Based on the CDR3 plus reference TRBV18 and TRBJ2-1, the full variable domain is NAGVMQNPRHLVRRRGQEARLRCSPMKGHSHVYWYRQLPEEGLKFMVYLQKENIIDESGMPKERFSAEFPKEGPSILRIQQVVRGDSAAYFCASSFQWKTGNEQFFGPGTRLTVL.